This T cell receptor beta chain was sequenced during a study of cytomegalovirus exposure and HLA in healthy donors. About this clone: Its cognate antigen is unknown.

Study-wide findings and caveats: In a later analysis, HLA-associated beta chains showed higher expansion and lower generation probabilities than comparable chains. Sequencing likely produced, as an artifact, a cluster of highly shared sequence variants. Across all donors, roughly uniform sequencing depth was an assumption of the presence/absence analyses.

It was with 60 Vbeta and 13 Jbeta primers that the PCR ran. Sequencing was performed with immunoSEQ multiplex PCR; in TCRdb, only in-frame clones are kept and a portion is missing. Of about 120,000 clones listed, 80% are singletons. The germline CDR1 and CDR2 sequences are LNHDA and SQIVND (reference sequence). The V and J ends lost 1 base and 0 bases respectively, with 6 bases between them. This CDR3 is built from 14 residues. The receptor was derived from a female donor in good health and CMV-seropositive. This chain links TRBV19 with TRBJ1-1; weak D call: TRBD1 (5 bases). The sequenced material came from PBMCs. For the CDR3, the DNA is TGTGCCAGTAGTATAGGGGGCTTGAACACTGAAGCTTTCTTT. Protein sequence: CASSIGGLNTEAFF.